The next 24 T cell receptor beta chains were all read from a single sample in a study of blood T cell repertoires in COVID-19 (dated by TCRdb to the early 2020s). Libraries were constructed by the immunoSEQ multiplex PCR assay. Held by TCRdb, this immuneACCESS table contains in-frame sequences only and omits some clones. Under half of the omission traces to an unresolved V gene where checked; the cause of the rest is unknown. This sample lists almost 200,000 clones; over 80% were detected once. The ten biggest clones cover approximately 0.97% of the sample. The sample was peripheral blood. All receptors come from a man in his sixties with COVID-19, enrolled during active disease.

The chain carries TRBV5-8 and TRBJ1-3, with D perhaps matching TRBD1 (5 bases). Germline V gene sequence: CDR1 SGHTS, CDR2 YDEGEE. V shed 5 bases and J shed 2 bases, with 11 bases lying between them. CDR3 length: 14 amino acids. The DNA of the CDR3 is TGTGCCAGCAGGTTCAGGGAAGCTGGAAACACCATATATTTT. Its translation: CASRFREAGNTIYF.

CDR3 DNA: TGTGCCTTTCGGGTTTTTTACGAGCAGTACTTC. This sequence encodes CAFRVFYEQYF. The chain has TRBV30 and TRBJ2-7; D unclear. The CDR3 has 11 amino acids. In germline, CDR1 is GTSNPN, CDR2 SVGIG (reference sequence). Trimming took off 7 bases at V and 4 bases at J, with 11 bases between the two ends. The complete variable domain, with remaining parts taken from reference TRBV30 and TRBJ2-7, reads SQTIHQWPATLVQPVGSPLSLECTVEGTSNPNLYWYRQAAGRGLQLLFYSVGIGQISSEVPQNLSASRPQDRQFILSSKKLLLSDSGFYLCAFRVFYEQYFGPGTRLTVT.

The genes are TRBV10-3 and TRBJ2-6, with 7 bases matching TRBD1. CDR1 and CDR2 from the germline V gene are ENHRY and SYGVKD. V trimming: 2 bases; J trimming: 0 bases; junction bases outside the gene matches: 10. CDR3 size: 19 residues. The CDR3 bases are TGTGCCATCAGTGAGGGGTGGGACAGCAGACGCTCTGGGGCCAACGTCCTGACTTTC. Its translation is CAISEGWDSRRSGANVLTF.

The chain recombines TRBV10-3 with TRBJ2-2, with 13 bases fitting TRBD2. The germline CDR1 and CDR2 sequences are ENHRY and SYGVKD. V lost 6 bases and J lost 3; bases outside the gene matches: 4. The CDR3 is 16 residues long. The CDR3 coding sequence is TGTGCCATCAGGACCGGGACTAGCGGGGACACCGGGGAGCTGTTTTTT. Its translation is CAIRTGTSGDTGELFF.

The rearrangement uses TRBV7-9 and TRBJ2-7, with 12 positions matching TRBD2. The CDR3 totals 15 residues. V trimming: 5 bases; J trimming: 3 bases; junction bases outside the gene matches: 5. CDR1 is SEHNR and CDR2 is FQNEAQ in the germline V gene (reference sequence). CDR3 residues: CASSNLAGGLYEQYF. The DNA of the CDR3 is TGTGCCAGCAGCAACCTAGCGGGAGGGCTCTACGAGCAGTACTTC.

V is TRBV7-9 and J is TRBJ2-1; D ambiguous. Per the germline V gene, CDR1 is SEHNR and CDR2 is FQNEAQ (reference sequence). V lost 0 bases, J lost 7 bases, and 13 bases lay in between. This CDR3 is built from 15 residues. CDR3 in DNA: TGTGCCAGCAGCTTAGCCCAGGTCTTGGTTAATGAGCAGTTCTTC. This encodes CASSLAQVLVNEQFF.

The chain couples TRBV3-1 (or the pseudogene TRBV3-2) to TRBJ2-3, with D perhaps matching TRBD1 (6 bases). Trimming removed 5 bases from V and 2 bases from J, with 14 bases in between. Germline V gives CDR1 LGHDT, CDR2 YNNKEL (reference sequence). CDR3 length equals 15 residues. The CDR3 region has the DNA TGTGCCAGCAGCAACAGGGCCGGGGACACAGATACGCAGTATTTT. Its translation is CASSNRAGDTDTQYF.

The CDR3 reads CASRKTGGGTEAFF. The CDR3 nucleotides read TGTGCCAGCAGAAAGACAGGGGGTGGTACTGAAGCTTTCTTT. This rearrangement joins TRBV28 to TRBJ1-1; 9 nucleotides line up with TRBD1. The CDR3 is 14 residues long. V shed 6 bases and J 5 bases; nucleotides not matched to a gene: 7. CDR1 and CDR2 (germline): MDHEN, SYDVKM.

J is TRBJ1-2 and V is TRBV7-3; D not certain. This CDR3 has 13 residues. The germline V gene has CDR1 SGHTA and CDR2 FQGTGA. The germline V and J ends were trimmed by 2 bases and 8 bases, with 12 bases remaining between them. CDR3 sequence (DNA): TGTGCCAGCAGCTTATTGCCGCCGAGGGGCTACACCTTC. Protein product: CASSLLPPRGYTF.

The chain links TRBV3-1 (or the pseudogene TRBV3-2) to TRBJ2-2; weak D call: TRBD2 (6 bases). Trimming stripped 1 base from V and 6 bases from J, with 9 bases between. The CDR3 spans 14 residues. From germline, CDR1 is LGHDT and CDR2 YNNKEL (reference sequence). DNA for the CDR3: TGTGCCAGCAGCCAAGCATCGGGGGCCGGGGAGCTGTTTTTT. It is translated as CASSQASGAGELFF.

There are a few counts of this clone. The V and J genes are TRBV11-2 and TRBJ1-5; D might be TRBD1 (5 bases). The CDR3 extends over 15 amino acids. Germline V CDR1 and CDR2: SGHAT, FQNNGV. V was shortened by 2 bases and J by 7 bases, with 15 bases between the two germline ends. The CDR3 nucleotides are TGTGCCAGCAGCTTAAGTCAGGGCTGGGGCCAGCCCCAGCATTTT. As protein: CASSLSQGWGQPQHF. The whole variable domain, filled in from reference TRBV11-2 and TRBJ1-5, reads EAGVAQSPRYKIIEKRQSVAFWCNPISGHATLYWYQQILGQGPKLLIQFQNNGVVDDSQLPKDRFSAERLKGVDSTLKIQPAKLEDSAVYLCASSLSQGWGQPQHFGDGTRLSIL.

The chain has TRBV7-6 and TRBJ1-6; D perhaps matches TRBD1 (5 bases). Germline V gene lookup returns CDR1 SGHVS and CDR2 FNYEAQ. The CDR3 length is 18 residues. The V end lost 1 base, the J end lost 0 bases, and 13 bases lay between the germline ends. CDR3 protein: CASSLDRPSLSYNSPLHF. DNA of the CDR3: TGTGCCAGCAGCTTAGACAGGCCTTCGCTCTCCTATAATTCACCCCTCCACTTT.

This chain links TRBV29-1 with TRBJ1-1; no reliable D call. V was clipped by 5 bases and J by 8 bases, with 21 bases between them. Germline CDR1 and CDR2: SQVTM and ANQGSEA. CDR3 size: 14 residues. The CDR3 spells CSVTRPQRSGEAFF. As DNA, the CDR3 is TGCAGCGTTACCAGACCACAGCGCTCGGGGGAAGCTTTCTTT.

This rearrangement joins TRBV6-5 to TRBJ2-1; 8 bases are shared with TRBD1. There are 15 residues in the CDR3. In germline, CDR1 is MNHEY, CDR2 SVGAGI. Unmatched junction bases numbered 4, after V lost 4 bases and J lost 2 bases. As DNA, the CDR3 is TGTGCCAGCAGTTCCTCAGGGGGCCCCTACAATGAGCAGTTCTTC. Protein: CASSSSGGPYNEQFF.

This clone has a single count. V usage is TRBV5-1 and J usage is TRBJ1-4; TRBD1 might be the D (6 bases). This CDR3 has 14 residues. From germline, CDR1 is SGHRS and CDR2 YFSETQ. V lost 0 bases and J lost 7, with 10 bases in between. In DNA form, the CDR3 reads TGCGCCAGCAGCTTGGACAGGGCGGGTGAAAAACTGTTTTTT. This gives the protein CASSLDRAGEKLFF.

As concerns this clone: The same CDR3 can be traced to other DNA sequences in this sample. This chain links TRBV19 with TRBJ1-5; TRBD1 agrees at 7 bases. This CDR3 is 15 amino acids long. The ends lost 5 bases at V and 0 bases at J; junction bases unmatched: 4. Germline V gene sequence: CDR1 LNHDA, CDR2 SQIVND (reference sequence). The CDR3 reads CASSLQGNSNQPQHF. The CDR3 DNA reads as TGTGCCAGTAGTTTACAGGGGAATAGCAATCAGCCCCAGCATTTT.

This clone occurred once. The genes are TRBV12-3 or TRBV12-4 and TRBJ1-2, with TRBD1 as a possible D gene (5 bases). The CDR3 is made up of 13 amino acids. Trimming pared 3 bases from V and 4 bases from J, leaving 9 bases between. Here the CDR3 reads CASSFRGFYGYTF. The CDR3 DNA reads TGTGCCAGCAGTTTTAGGGGTTTCTATGGCTACACCTTC.

CDR3 residues: CASSPPGQNSPLHF. In DNA form, the CDR3 reads TGTGCCAGCAGCCCCCCAGGACAGAATTCACCCCTCCACTTT. This rearrangement joins TRBV9 to TRBJ1-6, with D possibly TRBD1 on 6 matching bases. Germline lookup yields CDR1 SGDLS and CDR2 YYNGEE. CDR3 length equals 14 residues. Between the trimmed V and J ends, which lost 4 bases and 7 bases, there was a span of 12 bases. The variable domain in full, with the rest retrieved from reference TRBV9 and TRBJ1-6, is DSGVTQTPKHLITATGQRVTLRCSPRSGDLSVYWYQQSLDQGLQFLIQYYNGEERAKGNILERFSAQQFPDLHSELNLSSLELGDSALYFCASSPPGQNSPLHFGNGTRLTVT.

This clone has more than one count but fewer than ten. The gene calls are TRBV11-2 and TRBJ1-6; 11 bases map to TRBD1. This CDR3 has 14 amino acids. Trimming took 4 bases from V and 7 from J; bases not matched to a gene: 0. Germline V CDR1 and CDR2: SGHAT, FQNNGV. The CDR3 sequence: CASSWDRGNSPLHF. Written as DNA, the CDR3 is TGTGCCAGCAGCTGGGACAGGGGGAATTCACCCCTCCACTTT. Supplemented by reference TRBV11-2 and TRBJ1-6, the full variable domain reads EAGVAQSPRYKIIEKRQSVAFWCNPISGHATLYWYQQILGQGPKLLIQFQNNGVVDDSQLPKDRFSAERLKGVDSTLKIQPAKLEDSAVYLCASSWDRGNSPLHFGNGTRLTVT.

V is TRBV7-2 and J is TRBJ2-6; 8 nucleotides agree with TRBD1. CDR3 length: 16 amino acids. With 8 bases clipped from V and 0 bases from J, the junction kept 6 bases outside the gene matches. Germline V gene sequence: CDR1 SGHTA, CDR2 FQGNSA. CDR3 loop: CASEDRVFSGANVLTF. CDR3 nucleotide sequence: TGTGCCAGCGAGGACAGGGTTTTCTCTGGGGCCAACGTCCTGACTTTC.

The chain joins TRBV10-3 to TRBJ2-7, with 9 bases matching TRBD1. Per the germline V gene, CDR1 is ENHRY and CDR2 is SYGVKD. J lost 5 bases, V lost 10 bases, and 12 bases had no gene match. The CDR3 extends over 14 amino acids. The CDR3, as DNA: TGTGCCACCTATCAGGGACAGGGTTTACACGAGCAGTACTTC. This sequence encodes CATYQGQGLHEQYF.

This clone has a handful of counts. The chain carries TRBV6-1 and TRBJ1-1; D possibly corresponds to TRBD1 (6 bases). Trimming removed 3 bases at V and 1 base at J, with 24 bases between. Germline CDR1 is MNHNS and CDR2 is SASEGT. The CDR3 is made up of 19 amino acids. This chain's CDR3 is CASSDRSAGASKGNTEAFF. The CDR3 DNA follows: TGTGCCAGCAGTGATAGATCGGCAGGGGCCTCAAAAGGGAACACTGAAGCTTTCTTT.

The CDR3: CASSLSPGETQYF. CDR3 nucleotides: TGTGCCAGCAGTTTGTCCCCAGGGGAGACCCAGTACTTC. V gene TRBV12-3 or TRBV12-4 combines with J gene TRBJ2-5; TRBD1 is a possible D gene (5 bases). CDR3 length: 13 residues. The V end was cut by 3 bases, the J end by 5 bases, with 10 bases between.

CDR3 DNA: TGTGCCAGCAGCCTCTCCAGGGGTTTGGTCTACGAGCAGTACTTC. This sequence encodes CASSLSRGLVYEQYF. This chain joins TRBV7-3 and TRBJ2-7; D is possibly TRBD1 (6 bases). Trimming cost V 5 bases and J 3 bases, with 17 bases left between them. This CDR3 is 15 amino acids long. Per the germline V gene, CDR1 is SGHTA and CDR2 is FQGTGA.